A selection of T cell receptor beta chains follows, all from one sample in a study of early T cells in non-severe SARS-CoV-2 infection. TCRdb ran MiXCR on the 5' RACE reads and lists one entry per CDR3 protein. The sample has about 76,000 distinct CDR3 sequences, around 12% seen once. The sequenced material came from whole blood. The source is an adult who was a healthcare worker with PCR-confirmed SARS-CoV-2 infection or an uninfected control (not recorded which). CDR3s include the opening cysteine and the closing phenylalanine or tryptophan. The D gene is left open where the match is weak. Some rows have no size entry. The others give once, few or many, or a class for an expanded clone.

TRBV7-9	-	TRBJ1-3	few	CASSPQARDSPGNTIYF	TGTGCCAGCAGCCCCCAAGCCAGGGATAGTCCTGGAAACACCATATATTTT
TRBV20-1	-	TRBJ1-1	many	CSAREDEAFF	TGCAGTGCTAGAGAGGATGAAGCTTTCTTT
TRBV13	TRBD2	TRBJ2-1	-	CASSLEIGIAGSSYNEQFF	TGTGCCAGCAGCTTAGAGATTGGGATAGCGGGAAGCTCCTACAATGAGCAGTTCTTC
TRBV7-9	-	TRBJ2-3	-	CASSLVPDRSTDTQYF	TGTGCCAGCAGCTTAGTGCCCGATAGAAGCACAGATACGCAGTATTTT
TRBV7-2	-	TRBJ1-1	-	CASSLVFDSEAFF	TGTGCCAGCAGCTTAGTGTTCGACAGTGAAGCTTTCTTT
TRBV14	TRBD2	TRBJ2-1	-	CASSQGPGLADNEQFF	TGTGCCAGCAGCCAAGGTCCGGGACTAGCGGACAATGAGCAGTTCTTC
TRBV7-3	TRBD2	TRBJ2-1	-	CASSPRVAGVDEQFF	TGTGCCAGCAGCCCCCGAGTAGCGGGAGTCGATGAGCAGTTCTTC
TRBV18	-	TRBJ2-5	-	CASSQYQETQYF	TGTGCCAGCTCCCAGTACCAAGAGACCCAGTACTTC
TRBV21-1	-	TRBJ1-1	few	CASSIPIGVENTEAFF	TGTGCCAGCAGCATCCCGATTGGTGTTGAGAACACTGAAGCTTTCTTT
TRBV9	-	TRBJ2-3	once	CASSARHDSSDTQYF	TGTGCCAGCAGCGCGCGACACGACAGTTCAGATACGCAGTATTTT
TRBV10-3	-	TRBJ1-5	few	CAISEQATSNQPQHF	TGTGCCATCAGTGAGCAGGCTACTAGCAATCAGCCCCAGCATTTT
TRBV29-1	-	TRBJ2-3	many	CSVEGNSGTDTQYF	TGCAGCGTTGAAGGAAATAGCGGCACAGATACGCAGTATTTT
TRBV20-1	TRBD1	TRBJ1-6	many	CSARDSVDRDSPLHF	TGCAGTGCTAGAGATTCGGTAGACAGGGATTCACCCCTCCACTTT
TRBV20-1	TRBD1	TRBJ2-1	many	CSARLGGQAEQFF	TGCAGTGCTAGACTTGGGGGACAGGCGGAGCAGTTCTTC
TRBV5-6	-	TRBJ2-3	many	CASSPTIPSDTQYF	TGTGCCAGCAGCCCAACAATTCCCTCCGATACGCAGTATTTT
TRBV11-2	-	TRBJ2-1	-	CASSQRVTQGYNEQFF	TGTGCCAGCAGCCAAAGGGTGACCCAAGGCTACAATGAGCAGTTCTTC
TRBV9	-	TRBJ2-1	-	CASSFRPKVVEGEQFF	TGTGCCAGCAGCTTTAGACCTAAGGTTGTAGAAGGTGAGCAGTTCTTC
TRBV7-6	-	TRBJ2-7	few	CASSPGTSIYEQYF	TGTGCCAGCAGCCCCGGGACTTCAATCTACGAGCAGTACTTC
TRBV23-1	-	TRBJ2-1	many	CASSSFSQSDNEQFF	TGCGCCAGCAGCTCCTTTAGCCAGTCCGACAATGAGCAGTTCTTC
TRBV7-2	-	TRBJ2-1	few	CASIPPPGPPYNEQFF	TGTGCCAGCATCCCCCCCCCGGGCCCCCCCTACAATGAGCAGTTCTTC
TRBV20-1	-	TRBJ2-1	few	CSALRGGSYNEQFF	TGCAGTGCCCTGCGGGGAGGCTCCTACAATGAGCAGTTCTTC
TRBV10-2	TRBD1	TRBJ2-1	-	CASTPTGGNEQFF	TGCGCCAGCACTCCGACAGGGGGCAATGAGCAGTTCTTC
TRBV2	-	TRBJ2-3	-	CASSYVEDTQYF	TGTGCCAGCAGTTACGTAGAAGATACGCAGTATTTT
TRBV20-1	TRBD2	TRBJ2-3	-	CSVRREGLTDTQYF	TGCAGTGTGCGGCGGGAGGGCCTGACAGATACGCAGTATTTT
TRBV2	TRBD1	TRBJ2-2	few	CASNPGQGGTGEPFF	TGTGCCAGCAACCCGGGACAGGGGGGCACCGGGGAGCCGTTTTTT
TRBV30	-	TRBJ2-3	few	CAWSVPGVGTDTQYF	TGTGCCTGGAGTGTACCTGGGGTTGGCACAGATACGCAGTATTTT
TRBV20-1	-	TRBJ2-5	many	CSVRGFAGIETQYF	TGCAGTGTCCGAGGTTTCGCGGGAATTGAGACCCAGTACTTC
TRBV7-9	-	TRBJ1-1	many	CASSLEAGRGNTEAFF	TGTGCCAGCAGCTTAGAGGCAGGGAGAGGGAACACTGAAGCTTTCTTT
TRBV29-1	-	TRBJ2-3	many	CSVERGASTDTQYF	TGCAGCGTTGAAAGAGGGGCTAGCACAGATACGCAGTATTTT
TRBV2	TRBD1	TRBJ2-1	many	CASSEGQGNEQFF	TGTGCCAGCAGTGAAGGACAGGGAAATGAGCAGTTCTTC
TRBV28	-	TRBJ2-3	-	CASSSTGNTQYF	TGTGCCAGCAGTTCGACAGGAAATACGCAGTATTTT
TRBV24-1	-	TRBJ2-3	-	CATSDRIDQPQYF	TGTGCCACCAGTGATCGAATAGATCAGCCGCAGTATTTT
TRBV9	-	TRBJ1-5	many	CASSETGMGHQPQHF	TGTGCCAGCAGCGAAACAGGGATGGGCCATCAGCCCCAGCATTTT
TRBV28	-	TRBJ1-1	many	CASSFPTANTEAFF	TGTGCCAGCAGTTTCCCGACAGCGAACACTGAAGCTTTCTTT
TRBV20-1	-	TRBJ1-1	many	CSARLEGPEAFF	TGCAGTGCTAGATTAGAAGGACCTGAAGCTTTCTTT
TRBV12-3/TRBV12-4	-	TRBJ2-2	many	CASSLALAGNTGELFF	TGTGCCAGCAGTTTAGCCCTAGCTGGGAACACCGGGGAGCTGTTTTTT
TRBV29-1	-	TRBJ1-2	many	CSVGRSNYGYTF	TGCAGCGTGGGGCGATCTAACTATGGCTACACCTTC
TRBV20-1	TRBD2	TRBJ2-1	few	CSARDRGDPYNEQFF	TGCAGTGCTAGAGATCGGGGGGACCCCTACAATGAGCAGTTCTTC
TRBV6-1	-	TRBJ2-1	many	CASIGGYNEQFF	TGTGCCAGTATAGGGGGCTACAATGAGCAGTTCTTC
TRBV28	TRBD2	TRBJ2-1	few	CASSRLAGEVNEQFF	TGTGCCAGCAGTCGACTAGCGGGAGAAGTCAATGAGCAGTTCTTC
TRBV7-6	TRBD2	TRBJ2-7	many	CASSLGTSPTQYF	TGTGCCAGCAGCTTGGGGACTAGTCCAACTCAGTACTTC
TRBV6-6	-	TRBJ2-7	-	CASSPLAGAGGEQYF	TGTGCCAGCAGCCCACTGGCGGGGGCCGGGGGAGAGCAGTACTTC
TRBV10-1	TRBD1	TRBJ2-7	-	CASSDPGTGYYEQYF	TGCGCCAGCAGTGACCCCGGGACAGGCTACTACGAGCAGTACTTC
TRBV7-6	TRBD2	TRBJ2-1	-	CASSSGLAGVGEQFF	TGTGCCAGCAGCTCGGGACTAGCGGGAGTGGGTGAGCAGTTCTTC
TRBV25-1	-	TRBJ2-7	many	CASTRTGYEQYF	TGTGCCAGCACCCGGACGGGTTACGAGCAGTACTTC
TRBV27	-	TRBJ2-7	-	CASSLSKGVQYF	TGTGCCAGCAGTTTATCGAAGGGGGTGCAGTACTTC
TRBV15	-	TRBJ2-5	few	CATSRRLEETQYF	TGTGCCACCAGCAGACGACTAGAAGAGACCCAGTACTTC
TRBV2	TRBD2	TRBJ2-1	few	CASRSGRATHYEQFF	TGTGCCAGCAGGAGCGGGAGGGCCACGCATTATGAGCAGTTCTTC
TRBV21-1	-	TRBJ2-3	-	CASTPPTTSGCMYF	TGTGCCAGCACCCCCCCTACGACTAGCGGGTGTATGTATTTT
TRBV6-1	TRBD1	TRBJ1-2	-	CASSPGQSIRGYTF	TGTGCCAGCAGTCCGGGACAGTCAATTAGAGGCTACACCTTC
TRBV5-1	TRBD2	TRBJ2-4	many	CASSLDSSGLAKNIQYF	TGCGCCAGCAGCTTGGACTCTAGCGGTCTAGCCAAAAACATTCAGTACTTC
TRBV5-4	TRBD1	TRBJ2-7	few	CASSKQGSSYEQYF	TGTGCCAGCAGCAAACAGGGGTCGTCCTACGAGCAGTACTTC
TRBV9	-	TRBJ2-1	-	CASKSFEDNEQFF	TGTGCCAGCAAAAGTTTTGAGGACAATGAGCAGTTCTTC